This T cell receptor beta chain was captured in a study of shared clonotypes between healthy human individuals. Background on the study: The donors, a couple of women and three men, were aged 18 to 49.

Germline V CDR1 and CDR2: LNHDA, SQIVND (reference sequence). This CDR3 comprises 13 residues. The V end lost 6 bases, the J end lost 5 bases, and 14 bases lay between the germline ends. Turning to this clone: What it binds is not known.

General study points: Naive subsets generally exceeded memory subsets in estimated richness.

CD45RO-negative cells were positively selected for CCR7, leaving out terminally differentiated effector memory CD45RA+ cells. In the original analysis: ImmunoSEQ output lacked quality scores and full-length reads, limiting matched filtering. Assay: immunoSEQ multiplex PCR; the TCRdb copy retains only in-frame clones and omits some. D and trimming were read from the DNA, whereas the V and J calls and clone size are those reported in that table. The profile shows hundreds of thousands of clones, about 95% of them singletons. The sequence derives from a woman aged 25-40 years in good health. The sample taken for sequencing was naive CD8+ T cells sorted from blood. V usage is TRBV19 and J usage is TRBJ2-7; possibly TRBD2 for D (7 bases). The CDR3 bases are TGTGCCAGTAGGGTCGGCGGGGGCAACGAGCAGTACTTC. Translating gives CASRVGGGNEQYF.